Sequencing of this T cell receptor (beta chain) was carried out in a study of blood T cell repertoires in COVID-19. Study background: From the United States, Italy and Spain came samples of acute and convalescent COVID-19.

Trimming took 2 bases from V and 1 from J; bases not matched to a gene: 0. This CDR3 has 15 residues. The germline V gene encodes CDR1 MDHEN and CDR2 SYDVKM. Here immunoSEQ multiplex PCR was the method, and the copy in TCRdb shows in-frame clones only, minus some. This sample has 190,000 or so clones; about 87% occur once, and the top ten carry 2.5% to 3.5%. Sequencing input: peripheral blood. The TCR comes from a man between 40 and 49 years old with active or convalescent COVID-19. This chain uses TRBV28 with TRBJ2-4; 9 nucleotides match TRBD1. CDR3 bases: TGTGCCAGCAGTTTAGGACAGGGGGCCAAAAACATTCAGTACTTC. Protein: CASSLGQGAKNIQYF.